This T cell receptor beta chain came from a study of control samples from healthy donors and cancer patients. The method was immunoSEQ multiplex PCR; TCRdb's version includes in-frame clones alone and lacks a portion of them. The sample lists 110,000 or so clones, just under 85% occurring once. Germline V gene sequence: CDR1 MGHDK, CDR2 SYGVNS. The CDR3 has 15 amino acids. With V trimmed by 8 bases and J by 6 bases, 10 bases remained unmatched. The rearrangement uses TRBV25-1 and TRBJ2-3, with 11 bases lining up with TRBD1. The TCR sequence derives from a young man in good health. Material for sequencing was blood. The CDR3 spells CASRPGQGESDTQYF. CDR3 nucleotide sequence: TGTGCCAGCCGGCCGGGACAGGGGGAATCGGATACGCAGTATTTT.